This T cell receptor (beta chain) comes out of a study of breast tumors, draining lymph nodes, adjacent tissues. Overall study findings and caveats: Luminal-like breast cancer showed significantly greater tumor-nontumor repertoire similarity than basal-like breast cancer did. Tumor repertoires ranked between lymph nodes and nontumor tissue in diversity, with V and J gene preferences. That most tumor T cells come from lymph nodes remained unproven.

TCRdb re-called the multiplex PCR reads through MiXCR, storing one row per CDR3 protein. Seen here are around 16,000 distinct CDR3 sequences, around 50% observed once, and the top ten hold roughly 17%. Trimming cost V 4 bases and J 7 bases; bases outside gene matches: 3. The germline CDR1 and CDR2 sequences are LGHNA and YNFKEQ. The CDR3 consists of 15 residues. This clonotype is labeled as medium-sized. The antigen is undetermined. The clonotype was recovered from a female donor with breast cancer. Some clones in this sample may be carry-over from other donors' samples. The sequenced sample was tumor-adjacent breast tissue. V gene TRBV4-2 combines with J gene TRBJ1-6; 11 bases map to TRBD1. This CDR3 reads CASSPRTGGNSPLHF. The DNA of the CDR3 is TGTGCCAGCAGCCCAAGGACAGGGGGCAATTCACCCCTCCACTTT.